The present TCR beta chain was sequenced within a study of beta chain features in type 1 diabetes. General study findings and limits: Type 1 diabetes patients had TCRB CDR3s that were shorter (moderately but significantly so) in all four CD4+ subsets. In comparison with healthy donors, patients had naive, central memory and Treg TCRB repertoires that appeared more similar.

This clone was observed a few times. Antigen unknown. The authors reverse transcribed all of the isolated RNA, so sequencing captured expressed TCRB transcripts. Libraries were prepared by immunoSEQ multiplex PCR; TCRdb keeps only in-frame clonotypes and omits some of them. Found here are 150,000 to 200,000 clones, almost 8% of them singletons; the top ten hold roughly 0.46%. This CDR3 comprises 15 residues. V was trimmed by 3 bases and J by 6 bases, leaving 17 bases between them. CDR1 and CDR2 from the germline V gene are SGHNT and YYREEE (reference sequence). Sequencing was performed on central memory CD4+ T cells from blood. The J gene is TRBJ2-3, the V gene TRBV5-4; D not resolved. This TCR was sampled from a man in his late teens or twenties with type 1 diabetes. This CDR3 reads CASSSTSADRDTQYF. CDR3 in DNA: TGTGCCAGCAGCTCCACTTCGGCGGATCGGGATACGCAGTATTTT. The full variable domain, its missing parts supplied by reference TRBV5-4 and TRBJ2-3, is ETGVTQSPTHLIKTRGQQVTLRCSSQSGHNTVSWYQQALGQGPQFIFQYYREEENGRGNFPPRFSGLQFPNYSSELNVNALELDDSALYLCASSSTSADRDTQYFGPGTRLTVL.